The sequence of this TCR beta chain was determined in a study of CD4 T cells in relation to SARS-CoV-2 and coronaviruses. About the research overall: Patient ages ranged from roughly 20 to 75, median 38. Study-wide findings and caveats: This crossreactivity analysis covered spike protein alone, no other viral proteins.

For this clone: Its antigen remains unidentified.

J was trimmed by 5 bases and V by 5 bases; bases with no gene match: 4. Germline V lookup: CDR1 SEHNR, CDR2 FQNEAQ (reference sequence). This CDR3 spans 14 amino acids. Clones were sequenced by immunoSEQ multiplex PCR, and TCRdb holds only the in-frame ones, with some missing. Among approximately 60,000 clones, just over 90% were seen once, and the ten largest hold about 0.4%. Input material: naive CD4+ T cells from PBMCs. Subset here: naive CD4+ T cells isolated by negative enrichment. The receptor comes from an adult with COVID-19. This chain uses TRBV7-9 with TRBJ1-4; TRBD1 aligns across 8 bases. CDR3 nucleotide sequence: TGTGCCAGCAGCCGAGGACAGGGAAATGAAAAACTGTTTTTT. This encodes CASSRGQGNEKLFF. Drawing the rest from reference TRBV7-9 and TRBJ1-4, the complete variable domain is DTGVSQNPRHKITKRGQNVTFRCDPISEHNRLYWYRQTLGQGPEFLTYFQNEAQLEKSRLLSDRFSAERPKGSFSTLEIQRTEQGDSAMYLCASSRGQGNEKLFFGSGTQLSVL.